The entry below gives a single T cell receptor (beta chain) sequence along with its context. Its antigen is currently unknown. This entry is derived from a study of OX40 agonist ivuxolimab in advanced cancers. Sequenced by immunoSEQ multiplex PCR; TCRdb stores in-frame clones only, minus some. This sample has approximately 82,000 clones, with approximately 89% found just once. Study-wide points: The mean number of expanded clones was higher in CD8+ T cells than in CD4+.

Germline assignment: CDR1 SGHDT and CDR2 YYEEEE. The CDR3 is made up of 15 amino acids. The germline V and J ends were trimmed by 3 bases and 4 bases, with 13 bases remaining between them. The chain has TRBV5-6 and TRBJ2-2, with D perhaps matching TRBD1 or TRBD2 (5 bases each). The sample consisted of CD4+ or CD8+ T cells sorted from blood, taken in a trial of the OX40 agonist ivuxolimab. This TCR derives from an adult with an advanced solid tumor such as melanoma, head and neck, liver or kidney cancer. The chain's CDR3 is CASSWGYASTGELFF. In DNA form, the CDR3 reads TGTGCCAGCAGCTGGGGGTATGCGAGCACCGGGGAGCTGTTTTTT.